This T cell receptor (beta chain) was captured by sequencing in a study of T cell responses to AZD1222 COVID-19 vaccine. General study points: Recipients of AZD1222 seropositive at baseline numbered only 6 or 7. After two AZD1222 doses, spike-specific TCR breadth and depth rose versus day 0.

Sequencing used immunoSEQ multiplex PCR; TCRdb keeps in-frame clones, though not all of them. The sample shows just over 150,000 clones, 70% to 90% of them seen only once. Notes on this clone: Its antigen remains unknown.

With 4 bases clipped from V and 5 bases from J, the junction kept 6 bases outside the gene matches. This CDR3 is 14 amino acids long. The germline gives CDR1 SQVTM, CDR2 ANQGSEA. V usage is TRBV29-1 and J usage is TRBJ1-1, with TRBD1 identical over 11 bases. Material: peripheral blood, obtained after recovery from COVID-19. This clonotype originated in an adult who had recovered from COVID-19. CDR3 loop: CSVVGGTGGTEAFF. Written as DNA, the CDR3 is TGCAGCGTTGTAGGCGGGACAGGGGGAACTGAAGCTTTCTTT.